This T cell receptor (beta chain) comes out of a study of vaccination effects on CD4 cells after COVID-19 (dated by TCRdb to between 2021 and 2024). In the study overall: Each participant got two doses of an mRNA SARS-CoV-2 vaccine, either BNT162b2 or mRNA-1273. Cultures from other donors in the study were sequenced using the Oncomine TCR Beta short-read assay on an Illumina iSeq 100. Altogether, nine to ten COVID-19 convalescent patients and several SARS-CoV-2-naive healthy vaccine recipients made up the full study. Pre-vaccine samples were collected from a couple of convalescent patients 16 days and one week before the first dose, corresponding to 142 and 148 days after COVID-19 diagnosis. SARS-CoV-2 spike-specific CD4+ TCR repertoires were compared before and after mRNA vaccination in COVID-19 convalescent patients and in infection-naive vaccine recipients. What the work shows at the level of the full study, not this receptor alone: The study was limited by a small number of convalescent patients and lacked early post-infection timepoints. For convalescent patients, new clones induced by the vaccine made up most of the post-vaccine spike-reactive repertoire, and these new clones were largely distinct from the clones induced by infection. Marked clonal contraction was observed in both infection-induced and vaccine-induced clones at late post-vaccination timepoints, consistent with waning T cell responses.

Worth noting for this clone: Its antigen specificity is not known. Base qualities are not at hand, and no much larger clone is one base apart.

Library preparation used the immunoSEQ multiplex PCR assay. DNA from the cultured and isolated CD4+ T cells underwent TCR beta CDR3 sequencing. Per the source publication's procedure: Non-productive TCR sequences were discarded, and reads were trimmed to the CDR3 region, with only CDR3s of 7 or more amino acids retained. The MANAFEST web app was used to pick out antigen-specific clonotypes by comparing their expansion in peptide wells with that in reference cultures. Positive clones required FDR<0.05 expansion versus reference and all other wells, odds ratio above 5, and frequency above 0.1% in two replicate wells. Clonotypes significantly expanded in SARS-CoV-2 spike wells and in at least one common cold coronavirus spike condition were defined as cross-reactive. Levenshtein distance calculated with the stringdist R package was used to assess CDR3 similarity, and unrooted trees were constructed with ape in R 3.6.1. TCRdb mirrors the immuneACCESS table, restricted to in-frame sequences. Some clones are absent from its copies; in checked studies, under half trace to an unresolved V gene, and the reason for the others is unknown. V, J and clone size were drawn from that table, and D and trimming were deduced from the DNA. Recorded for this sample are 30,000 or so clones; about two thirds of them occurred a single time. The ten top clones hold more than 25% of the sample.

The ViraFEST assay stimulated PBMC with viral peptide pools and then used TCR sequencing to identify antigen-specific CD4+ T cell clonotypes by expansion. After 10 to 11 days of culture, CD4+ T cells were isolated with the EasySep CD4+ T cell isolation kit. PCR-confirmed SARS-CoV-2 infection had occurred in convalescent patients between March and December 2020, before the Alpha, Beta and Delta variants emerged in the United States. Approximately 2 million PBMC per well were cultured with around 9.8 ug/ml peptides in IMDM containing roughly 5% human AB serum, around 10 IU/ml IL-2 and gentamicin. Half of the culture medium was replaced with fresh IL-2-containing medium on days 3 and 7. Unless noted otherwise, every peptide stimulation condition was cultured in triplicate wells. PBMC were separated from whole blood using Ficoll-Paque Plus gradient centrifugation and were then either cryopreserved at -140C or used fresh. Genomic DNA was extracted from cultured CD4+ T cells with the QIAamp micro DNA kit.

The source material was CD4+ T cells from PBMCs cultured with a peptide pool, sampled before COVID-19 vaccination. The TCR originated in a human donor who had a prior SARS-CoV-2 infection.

The bases are TGCAGCGTTGAGGGGTTAGCGTCTGATACGCAGTATTTT. The translation is CSVEGLASDTQYF. The chain is encoded by TRBV29-1 joined to TRBJ2-3; the D gene is perhaps TRBD2, on 5 matching bases. The trim is 3 bases for V and 6 bases for J, with a gap of 13 bases between the germline ends. The CDR3 contains 13 residues, cysteine and phenylalanine counted. Only the CDR3 part of the read is kept: 39 bases, read in frame from the first base. According to the germline V gene, CDR1 reads SQVTM and CDR2 reads ANQGSEA.